This TCR beta chain was recorded in a study of cytomegalovirus exposure and HLA in healthy donors. General study results and limits: Sequencing had likely introduced a cluster of highly shared sequence variants as an artifact.

On this clone: No antigen is known for it.

The primer mix had 60 Vbeta and 13 Jbeta primers. Method: immunoSEQ multiplex PCR; TCRdb's copy keeps in-frame clones and lacks some. The sample table includes approximately 92,000 clones. With V trimmed by 7 bases and J by 5 bases, 8 bases remained unmatched. The germline V gene has CDR1 SGHVS and CDR2 FQNEAQ. This CDR3 has 14 residues. The clonotype comes from a young woman in good health and CMV-seronegative. Sequenced: PBMCs. The chain combines TRBV7-8 with TRBJ2-7; TRBD1 matches at 10 bases. The CDR3 loop reads CASTPGQGFHEQYF. The DNA of the CDR3 is TGTGCCAGCACTCCGGGACAGGGGTTCCACGAGCAGTACTTC. The full variable domain, in which reference TRBV7-8 and TRBJ2-7 provide the parts outside the CDR3, is GAGVSQSPRYKVAKRGQDVALRCDPISGHVSLFWYQQALGQGPEFLTYFQNEAQLDKSGLPSDRFFAERPEGSVSTLKIQRTQQEDSAVYLCASTPGQGFHEQYFGPGTRLTVT.